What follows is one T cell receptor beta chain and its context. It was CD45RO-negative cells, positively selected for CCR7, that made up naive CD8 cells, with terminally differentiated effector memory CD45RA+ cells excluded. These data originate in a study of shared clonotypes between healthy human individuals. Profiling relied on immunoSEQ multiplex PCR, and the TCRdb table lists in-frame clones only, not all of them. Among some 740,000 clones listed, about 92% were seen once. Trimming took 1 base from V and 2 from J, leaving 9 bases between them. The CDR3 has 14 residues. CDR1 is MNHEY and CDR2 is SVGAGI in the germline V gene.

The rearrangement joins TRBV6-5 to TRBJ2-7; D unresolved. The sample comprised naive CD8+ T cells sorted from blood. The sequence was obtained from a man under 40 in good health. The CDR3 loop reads CASSYFSAAYEQYF. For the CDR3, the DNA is TGTGCCAGCAGTTACTTTTCGGCAGCCTACGAGCAGTACTTC.